The clone carrying this T cell receptor beta chain was observed many times. Time point defined: newly diagnosed GD, antithyroid drugs for less than 3 months. Isolated PBMC RNA provided the starting material for the TCR library. CDR3-region Arm-PCR and iRepertoire HTBI primers produced the TCR beta libraries. TCRdb called the multiplex PCR reads again in MiXCR, with one record for every CDR3 protein. The table shows hundreds of thousands of distinct CDR3 sequences, with about 16% occurring only once. These data originate in a study of regulatory T cells in long-lasting Graves disease. Trimming removed 5 bases from V and 5 bases from J; junction bases left unmatched: 9. Looked up from germline, CDR1 is SGHAT and CDR2 is FQNNGV. The CDR3 extends over 15 amino acids. Separately, the same data were catalogued under a study of T cells in Graves' hyperthyroidism and ophthalmopathy.

The source was peripheral blood mononuclear cells (PBMCs), collected at new diagnosis, from a patient treated with antithyroid drugs. The receptor's source is a woman aged 35-65 years with Graves disease. The V call is TRBV11-2, the J call TRBJ1-1, with 9 bases matching TRBD1. In DNA, the CDR3 is TGTGCCAGCAGCGGGACAGGGTGGGGGAATACTGAAGCTTTCTTT. This codes for CASSGTGWGNTEAFF.